A few counts support the clone carrying this T cell receptor beta chain. The data are from a study of response to subunit inactivated influenza vaccine. Each CDR3 protein is one row after TCRdb ran MiXCR on the RT-PCR reads. The data show about 700,000 distinct CDR3 sequences, approximately 14% seen once. This TCR came from a man between 50 and 59 years old who received an inactivated influenza vaccine. The source was PBMCs from blood, collected 14 to 15 days before vaccination.

The CDR3 coding sequence is TGCAGCGTTGATTCTGGACAGATCCCCTACGAGCAGTACTTC. Its translation: CSVDSGQIPYEQYF. The chain employs TRBV29-1 and TRBJ2-7; TRBD1 is a possible D gene (6 bases). CDR3 length: 14 residues. The germline V gene has CDR1 SQVTM and CDR2 ANQGSEA. V lost 3 bases to trimming and J lost 2 bases, with 14 bases between them.